Below, 13 T cell receptor beta chains from the same sample are listed, as sequenced in a study of OX40 agonist ivuxolimab in advanced cancers. Libraries were prepared by immunoSEQ multiplex PCR; TCRdb keeps only in-frame clonotypes and omits some of them. The profile covers nearly 25,000 clones, with around four fifths appearing a single time and about 1.5% taken by the ten largest. Source: CD4+ or CD8+ T cells sorted from blood, taken in a trial of the OX40 agonist ivuxolimab. These receptor sequences come from an adult with an advanced solid tumor such as melanoma, head and neck, liver or kidney cancer.

The V gene is TRBV6-1, the J gene TRBJ1-2; 10 bases align to TRBD1. Unmatched junction bases numbered 8, after V lost 6 bases and J lost 7 bases. CDR1 MNHNS and CDR2 SASEGT come from the germline V gene. The CDR3 has 14 residues. The CDR3: CASSQTRDRGGYTF. CDR3 DNA: TGTGCCAGCAGCCAAACCCGGGACAGGGGTGGCTACACCTTC.

The table lists this clone with a count of one. The J gene is TRBJ2-3, the V gene TRBV7-2, with TRBD2 matching 7 bases. With 3 bases clipped from V and 5 bases from J, the junction kept 5 bases outside the gene matches. The CDR3 totals 14 residues. Germline V lookup: CDR1 SGHTA, CDR2 FQGNSA. The CDR3 nucleotides read TGTGCCAGCAGCTTGGCGGGAGTGTTAGATACGCAGTATTTT. Translated: CASSLAGVLDTQYF. The full variable domain, with the rest looked up from reference TRBV7-2 and TRBJ2-3, is GAGVSQSPSNKVTEKGKDVELRCDPISGHTALYWYRQSLGQGLEFLIYFQGNSAPDKSGLPSDRFSAERTGGSVSTLTIQRTQQEDSAVYLCASSLAGVLDTQYFGPGTRLTVL.

V gene TRBV5-1 combines with J gene TRBJ2-3; D ambiguous. CDR3 length: 12 amino acids. Between the trimmed V and J ends, which lost 1 base and 0 bases, there was a span of 0 bases. The V gene's germline CDR1 is SGHRS and CDR2 YFSETQ. CDR3 sequence: CASSLSTDTQYF. CDR3 DNA: TGCGCCAGCAGCTTGAGCACAGATACGCAGTATTTT.

The V and J genes are TRBV6-5 and TRBJ2-7; no reliable D call. Germline loops: CDR1 MNHEY, CDR2 SVGAGI. V shed 6 bases and J shed 7 bases, with 7 bases lying between them. The CDR3 consists of 10 residues. In DNA, the CDR3 is TGTGCCAGCAGGAGGTATGAGCAGTACTTC. Its translation is CASRRYEQYF.

This chain connects TRBV4-2 to TRBJ1-4, with TRBD1 matching over 10 bases. The CDR3 consists of 15 residues. Germline trimming cut 0 bases from V and 8 bases from J; bases unmatched to any gene: 3. CDR1 and CDR2 (germline): LGHNA, YNFKEQ. This CDR3 is CASSQEGDRGEKLFF. CDR3 bases: TGTGCCAGCAGCCAAGAAGGGGACAGGGGAGAAAAACTGTTTTTT.

The CDR3: CASSLSQDPNYGYTF. The CDR3 coding sequence is TGTGCCAGCAGTTTATCGCAAGACCCTAACTATGGCTACACCTTC. This rearrangement joins TRBV28 to TRBJ1-2; D remains unclear. Trimming removed 1 base at V and 0 bases at J, with 9 bases between. Germline V gene data show CDR1 as MDHEN and CDR2 as SYDVKM. The length of the CDR3 is 15 residues.

This chain joins TRBV5-1 and TRBJ2-3, with 13 positions matching TRBD2. Germline lookup yields CDR1 SGHRS and CDR2 YFSETQ. The CDR3 contains 17 residues. V lost 4 bases, J lost 3 bases, and 8 bases stayed unmatched. The CDR3 loop is CASSLWTSGGRTDTQYF. CDR3 DNA: TGCGCCAGCAGCCTGTGGACTAGCGGGGGACGGACAGATACGCAGTATTTT.

Only one count was recorded for this clone. The chain has TRBV30 and TRBJ1-2, with D hard to call. CDR3 size: 12 residues. The germline CDR1 and CDR2 sequences are GTSNPN and SVGIG (reference sequence). The V and J ends lost 1 base and 5 bases respectively, with 8 bases between them. This chain's CDR3 is CAWSARPYGYTF. DNA for the CDR3: TGTGCCTGGAGTGCCCGACCTTATGGCTACACCTTC.

This chain connects TRBV7-2 to TRBJ2-3; 13 nucleotides match TRBD2. With 5 bases clipped from V and 7 bases from J, the junction kept 6 bases outside the gene matches. The CDR3 has 15 amino acids. The germline V gene encodes CDR1 SGHTA and CDR2 FQGNSA. This CDR3 reads CASSPPGTSGNTQYF. The CDR3 DNA reads as TGTGCCAGCAGCCCCCCGGGGACTAGCGGGAATACGCAGTATTTT.

The CDR3 region is CASSGPPLNTEAFF. CDR3 DNA: TGTGCCAGCAGCGGTCCTCCCTTGAACACTGAAGCTTTCTTT. V gene TRBV7-2 combines with J gene TRBJ1-1; D unclear. CDR1 is SGHTA and CDR2 is FQGNSA in the germline V gene. V lost 5 bases and J lost 0, with 10 bases in between. The CDR3 is made up of 14 amino acids.

The chain couples TRBV4-2 to TRBJ2-3; 8 bases agree with TRBD2. Trimming took 6 bases from V and 5 from J; bases not matched to a gene: 7. Looked up from germline, CDR1 is LGHNA and CDR2 is YNFKEQ. The CDR3 is made up of 14 amino acids. The CDR3 DNA sequence: TGTGCCAGCAGGCCGGGGGGGCCGATAGATACGCAGTATTTT. Protein: CASRPGGPIDTQYF.

The chain couples TRBV6-6 to TRBJ2-7; D call uncertain. This CDR3 region has 14 residues. The V end was cut by 0 bases, the J end by 3 bases, with 9 bases between. Germline V gene sequence: CDR1 MNHNY, CDR2 SVGAGI (reference sequence). CDR3 sequence: CASSYSFRHYEQYF. DNA for the CDR3: TGTGCCAGCAGTTACTCGTTTAGACACTACGAGCAGTACTTC.

V and J are TRBV7-2 and TRBJ2-7; 14 nucleotides align to TRBD2. Per the germline V gene, CDR1 is SGHTA and CDR2 is FQGNSA. The junction had 4 bases not matched to a gene; V was cut back by 5 bases and J by 4 bases. CDR3 length: 15 residues. The CDR3 DNA follows: TGTGCCAGCAGCCTGGGACTAGCGGGAGCGTACGAGCAGTACTTC. It encodes CASSLGLAGAYEQYF.